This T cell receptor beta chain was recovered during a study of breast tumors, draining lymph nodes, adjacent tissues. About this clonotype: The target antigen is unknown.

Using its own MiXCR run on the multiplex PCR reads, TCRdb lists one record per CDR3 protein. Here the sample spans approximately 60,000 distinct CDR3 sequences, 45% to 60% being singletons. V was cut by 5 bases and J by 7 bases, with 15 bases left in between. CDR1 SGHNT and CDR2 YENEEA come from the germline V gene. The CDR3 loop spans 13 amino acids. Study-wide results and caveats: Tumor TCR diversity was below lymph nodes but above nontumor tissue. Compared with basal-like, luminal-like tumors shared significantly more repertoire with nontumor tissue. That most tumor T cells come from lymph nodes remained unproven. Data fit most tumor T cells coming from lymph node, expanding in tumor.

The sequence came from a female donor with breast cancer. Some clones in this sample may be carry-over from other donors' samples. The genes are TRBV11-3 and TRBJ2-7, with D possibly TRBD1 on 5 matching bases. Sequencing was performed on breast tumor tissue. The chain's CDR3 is CASSDDRQGEQYF. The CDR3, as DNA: TGTGCCAGCAGCGACGACAGACAAGGGGAGCAGTACTTC.